Listed below are T cell receptor beta chains from one sample, sequenced in a study of T cell changes during pregnancy in multiple sclerosis. The table came from immunoSEQ multiplex PCR; TCRdb's copy has only in-frame clones and leaves some out. This table has 84,000 or so clones, about 95% appearing once. This specimen consisted of peripheral blood, obtained in the third trimester of pregnancy. The receptors were sampled from a female donor with multiple sclerosis, enrolled in a pregnancy study. Both conserved end residues are part of each CDR3. A D gene is named only where the DNA matches it firmly. Some rows mark clone size as missing; the rest say once, few, many or name a class of expanded clone.

>TRBD2|-|TRBV7-6|TRBJ2-1
CASSLYGRGEENEQFF
TGTGCCAGCAGCTTATACGGTCGGGGGGAGGAGAATGAGCAGTTCTTC
>-|-|TRBV6-1|TRBJ1-2
CASSEPIRGYTF
TGTGCCAGCAGTGAGCCTATTCGGGGCTACACCTTC
>TRBD1|-|TRBV5-8|TRBJ2-7
CASSRTGNYEQYF
TGTGCCAGCAGCAGGACAGGGAACTACGAGCAGTACTTC
>TRBD1|-|TRBV7-8|TRBJ2-1
CASSGQGASYNEQFF
TGTGCCAGCAGCGGACAGGGGGCATCGTACAATGAGCAGTTCTTC
>-|-|TRBV7-3|TRBJ1-2
CASGYEGYGYTF
TGTGCCAGCGGGTATGAGGGCTATGGCTACACCTTC
>-|once|TRBV29-1|TRBJ2-7
CSAYGGANSYEQYF
TGCAGCGCCTATGGGGGGGCGAACTCCTACGAGCAGTACTTC
>TRBD1|-|TRBV29-1|TRBJ2-7
CSVERGRDEQYF
TGCAGCGTCGAGAGGGGGCGCGACGAGCAGTACTTC
>-|-|TRBV27|TRBJ1-6
CASSALSSYNSPLHF
TGTGCCAGCAGTGCTCTTAGCTCCTATAATTCACCCCTCCACTTT
>-|-|TRBV27|TRBJ2-4
CASTAGPVDGPRGSKNIQYF
TGTGCCAGCACCGCGGGCCCGGTGGACGGGCCCCGGGGATCCAAAAACATTCAGTACTTC
>TRBD2|-|TRBV5-1|TRBJ2-1
CASSLSPAGGTSSSYNEQFF
TGCGCCAGCAGCTTGAGTCCAGCGGGGGGAACCTCAAGCTCCTACAATGAGCAGTTCTTC
>-|once|TRBV29-1|TRBJ2-3
CSLLPPGITDTQYF
TGCAGCCTCCTTCCCCCAGGGATAACAGATACGCAGTATTTT
>-|-|TRBV6-1|TRBJ1-5
CAISRQPSNQPQHF
TGTGCCATATCCCGACAGCCGAGCAATCAGCCCCAGCATTTT
>-|once|TRBV7-9|TRBJ1-2
CASSPNPVPRDYGYTF
TGTGCCAGCAGCCCCAACCCGGTCCCTCGGGACTATGGCTACACCTTC
>-|once|TRBV15|TRBJ2-3
CATSRRTGTDTQYF
TGTGCCACCAGCCGCCGGACAGGCACAGATACGCAGTATTTT
>-|-|TRBV2|TRBJ1-2
CASSAYWPGPTGNGYTF
TGTGCCAGCAGTGCGTACTGGCCAGGGCCGACCGGAAATGGCTACACCTTC
>TRBD2|-|TRBV7-2|TRBJ2-5
CASSLSSGAGQETQYF
TGTGCCAGCAGCTTATCTAGCGGGGCCGGCCAAGAGACCCAGTACTTC
>TRBD2|-|TRBV5-1|TRBJ2-2
CASSPLAGGHFPRAGELFF
TGCGCCAGCAGCCCACTAGCGGGGGGGCATTTTCCCCGGGCCGGGGAGCTGTTTTTT
>-|-|TRBV15|TRBJ1-3
CATRTDSSPGNTIYF
TGTGCCACCAGGACGGACAGTTCCCCCGGAAACACCATATATTTT
>-|-|TRBV7-8|TRBJ1-1
CASSLLMRGSEAFF
TGTGCCAGCAGCTTGCTTATGAGAGGGTCTGAAGCTTTCTTT
>-|-|TRBV6-1|TRBJ1-2
CASARVSGYTF
TGTGCCAGCGCCAGGGTCTCTGGCTACACCTTC
>TRBD2|-|TRBV19|TRBJ2-3
CASSVLAGGSTDTQYF
TGTGCCAGTAGTGTCCTAGCGGGGGGTAGCACAGATACGCAGTATTTT
>-|-|TRBV5-1|TRBJ2-7
CASSLEQGLDEQYF
TGCGCCAGCAGCTTGGAGCAGGGACTGGACGAGCAGTACTTC
>-|-|TRBV6-1|TRBJ1-1
CASTYFTEAFF
TGTGCCAGCACTTATTTCACTGAAGCTTTCTTT
>-|-|TRBV19|TRBJ2-3
CASSSSGSSTDTQYF
TGTGCCAGTAGTAGCAGCGGGTCCAGCACAGATACGCAGTATTTT
>TRBD2|-|TRBV30|TRBJ2-1
CAWSIGGGAGNEQFF
TGTGCCTGGAGCATCGGCGGGGGGGCCGGTAATGAGCAGTTCTTC
>-|-|TRBV27|TRBJ2-7
CASSFSRTLRVHEQYF
TGTGCCAGCAGTTTCTCTCGGACCCTGAGGGTCCACGAGCAGTACTTC
>-|-|TRBV6-5|TRBJ2-7
CASSSRGYEQYF
TGTGCCAGCAGTTCCAGGGGCTACGAGCAGTACTTC
>TRBD1|-|TRBV5-6|TRBJ1-1
CASSLNTGGLWDTEAFF
TGTGCCAGCAGCTTGAACACAGGGGGCTTGTGGGACACTGAAGCTTTCTTT
>TRBD2|-|TRBV7-2|TRBJ2-1
CASSSGTSVSEQFF
TGTGCCAGCAGCTCGGGGACTAGCGTCAGTGAGCAGTTCTTC
>-|-|TRBV5-6|TRBJ2-4
CASSQGNIQYF
TGTGCCAGCAGCCAGGGTAACATTCAGTACTTC
>TRBD2|once|TRBV4-1|TRBJ2-7
CASRQDPGYSRGGYEQYF
TGCGCCAGCAGACAAGATCCCGGGTATTCGCGGGGGGGATACGAGCAGTACTTC
>-|many|TRBV6-5|TRBJ1-2
CASSFLRQANYGYTF
TGTGCCAGCAGTTTTCTAAGACAGGCTAACTATGGCTACACCTTC
>TRBD1|few|TRBV6-5|TRBJ1-5
CASSPDRDGQPQHF
TGTGCCAGCAGCCCAGACAGGGACGGTCAGCCCCAGCATTTT
>TRBD1|-|TRBV4-1|TRBJ1-1
CASYGQGMAEAFF
TGCGCCAGCTACGGACAGGGAATGGCTGAAGCTTTCTTT
>-|-|TRBV11-2|TRBJ2-7
CASSSGSYEQYF
TGTGCCAGCAGCTCCGGCTCCTACGAGCAGTACTTC
>TRBD2|-|TRBV7-9|TRBJ2-7
CASSLVSSGGLEQYF
TGTGCCAGCAGCTTAGTGTCTAGCGGGGGCCTCGAGCAGTACTTC
>-|-|TRBV4-2|TRBJ2-7
CASSSRGSYEQYF
TGTGCCAGCAGCTCCCGGGGCTCCTACGAGCAGTACTTC
>-|-|TRBV6-1|TRBJ2-2
CASSHNTGELFF
TGTGCCAGCAGTCATAACACCGGGGAGCTGTTTTTT
>-|few|TRBV12-5|TRBJ1-1
CASALDRRNTEAFF
TGTGCTAGTGCCCTGGACAGACGGAACACTGAAGCTTTCTTT
>-|-|TRBV10-3|TRBJ1-6
CAAGRGENSPLHF
TGTGCCGCGGGGCGGGGAGAGAATTCACCCCTCCACTTT
>TRBD1|-|TRBV30|TRBJ1-5
CAWGQGTGNQPQHF
TGTGCCTGGGGACAGGGGACGGGGAATCAGCCCCAGCATTTT